The present entry profiles one TCR beta chain with its context. Antigen: not known. V was clipped by 0 bases and J by 1 base, with 4 bases between them. CDR1 and CDR2 (germline): SGHRS, YFSETQ. The CDR3 length is 13 residues. TCRdb's copy holds only in-frame clones and misses some; the assay was immunoSEQ multiplex PCR. The sample carries tens of thousands of clones, 97% recorded once. Tuberculin skin test and IGRA determined adolescents' latent tuberculosis status at entry. The source of the sample is a study of T cells in tuberculosis. Notes on the study in general: Samples were chosen by availability of cryopreserved specimens. Smaller alpha distances in active tuberculosis partly reflected shorter CDR3-alpha lengths.

Sequenced sample: PBMCs. The chain carries TRBV5-1 and TRBJ2-5; D is unclear. The receptor comes from a donor aged 10-29 years with latent tuberculosis or without tuberculosis infection. The CDR3 DNA is TGCGCCAGCAGCTTGGACAGCCAAGAGACCCAGTACTTC. It translates to CASSLDSQETQYF.